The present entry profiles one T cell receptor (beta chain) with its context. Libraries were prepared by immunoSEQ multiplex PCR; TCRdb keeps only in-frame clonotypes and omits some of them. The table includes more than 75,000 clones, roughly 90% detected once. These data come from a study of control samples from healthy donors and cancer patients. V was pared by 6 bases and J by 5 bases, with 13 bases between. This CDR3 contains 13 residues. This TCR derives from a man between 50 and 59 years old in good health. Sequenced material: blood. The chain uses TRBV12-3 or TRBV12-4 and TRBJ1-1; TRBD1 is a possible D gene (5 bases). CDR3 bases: TGTGCCAGCAGGCTTATGGGGGAGACTGAAGCTTTCTTT. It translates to CASRLMGETEAFF.